The entry below gives a single TCR beta chain sequence along with its context. Its specific antigen is unknown. Base qualities are not provided; no much larger clone lies one nucleotide away. According to the germline V gene, CDR1 reads SNHLY and CDR2 reads FYNNEI. Spanning cysteine to phenylalanine, the CDR3 consists of 16 amino acids. Only CDR3 DNA is held: 48 bases, read in frame from base 1. V is trimmed back by 7 bases and J by 0 bases, and the junction contains 5 bases that no gene match accounts for. Whole blood was collected in K2EDTA tubes by collaborating institutions according to the institutions' own protocols. For TCRbeta analysis, collaborator samples were shipped as frozen whole blood, as isolated PBMCs, or as DNA extracted from either sample type. The data derive from a study of blood T cell repertoires in COVID-19 (TCRdb year 2020). At the level of the whole study: Collaborator samples came from the United States, Italy and Spain and covered acute and convalescent phases of COVID-19. A freely available public database, intended as a resource for researchers studying the immune response to SARS-CoV-2, is where the repertoires were released. The sample metadata nearly always contained a de-identified subject ID, COVID-19 status, age in years and sex. Where HLA class I and class II types were available, the types were taken from metadata supplied by the sample provider, not from assay-based typing. The samples were drawn from two sources: the first 160 participants of the ongoing ImmuneRACE study, and 1,254 subjects contributed by 6 global collaborators. The prospective study material was composed of cDNA or gDNA derived from T cells, B-cell-depleted T cells, or PBMCs. The dataset comprised deeply sampled blood TCRbeta repertoires from subjects exposed to, actively infected with, or recovered from COVID-19. Overall study outcomes, separate from this receptor: How much clinical and demographic metadata was included differed by source and by participant, and the metadata was provided uncurated.

TCRbeta CDR3 regions were amplified from genomic DNA by means of the immunoSEQ Assay, a bias-controlled multiplex PCR. Turning to the authors' computational methods: Nucleated cell counts per sample were estimated from amplification of reference gene primers within the assay. To quantify the absolute abundance of each unique TCRbeta CDR3 rearrangement, sequence reads were collapsed and filtered. For each sample, productive Simpson clonality was calculated as the square root of Simpson's diversity index over productive rearrangements. TCRdb provides this immuneACCESS table in a form limited to in-frame rearrangements. Some clones are lacking; in checked studies, under half of them reflect an unresolved V gene, and why the rest are absent is not known. V and J calls and clone size are given by that table; D and trimming were obtained from the DNA. The sample table records over 400,000 clones; around 85% of these occur just once. Of the sample, 3% to 4% falls within the top ten clones.

This TCR came from a human donor in a cohort sampled during active COVID-19. The chain uses TRBV2 and TRBJ1-5; TRBD1 agrees with 11 junctional bases. Specimen: peripheral blood. The DNA sequence is given as TGTGCCAGCACCCGGGACAGGGGGATTAGCAATCAGCCCCAGCATTTT. This sequence encodes CASTRDRGISNQPQHF. Reference TRBV2 and TRBJ1-5 proteins supply the regions before and after the CDR3; the full variable domain is: EPEVTQTPSHQVTQMGQEVILRCVPISNHLYFYWYRQILGQKVEFLVSFYNNEISEKSEIFDDQFSVERPDGSNFTLKIRSTKLEDSAMYFCASTRDRGISNQPQHFGDGTRLSIL.